Listed below are T cell receptor beta chains from one sample, sequenced in a study of cytomegalovirus exposure and HLA in healthy donors. Data came from immunoSEQ multiplex PCR; TCRdb stores just in-frame clones and leaves some out. Here the sample spans over 150,000 clones, around nine tenths being singletons. Sequenced: PBMCs. These receptors all stem from a woman in her late teens or twenties in good health and CMV-seropositive. Both conserved end residues are trimmed from each CDR3.

>TRBJ2-3|TRBV18
ASSPRGGTQY
>TRBJ2-5|TRBV7-2
ASSSRDRGGETQY
>TRBJ2-2|TRBV30
AWAGYSGELF
>TRBJ2-7|TRBV15
ATSRDKFGYEQY
>TRBJ1-2|TRBV29-1
SAERDSYGYT
>TRBJ1-5|TRBV11-2
ASSPLTGGIGQPQH
>TRBJ1-2|TRBV29-1
SVDPTGPLYGYT
>TRBJ2-7|TRBV4-1
ASSQPGVRDSYEQY
>TRBJ1-1|TRBV4-1
ASSQVGQGFVFGNTEAF
>TRBJ1-1|TRBV27
ASQSVRATEAF
>TRBJ2-2|TRBV29-1
SVRGTTPNTGELF
>TRBJ1-3|TRBV28
ASIGPQAGGNTIY
>TRBJ2-6|TRBV30
AWSILSRDRGSPVSGANVLT
>TRBJ2-3|TRBV7-8
ASREGSTDTQY
>TRBJ2-3|TRBV7-2
ASSPKGLAGAQADTQY
>TRBJ2-7|TRBV5-6
ASSALRGSYEQY
>TRBJ1-5|TRBV6-1
ASSEDGLSPQH
>TRBJ1-4|TRBV29-1
SVDGGSVEKLF
>TRBJ2-2|TRBV30
ASSRGQGSTGELF
>TRBJ2-1|TRBV5-1
ASSLGRLAGINEQF
>TRBJ2-7|TRBV5-5
ASSTGQSFYEQY
>TRBJ2-2|TRBV5-1
ASSFGGTGRAAGELF
>TRBJ2-2|TRBV4-3
ASSPRPDTLTGELF
>TRBJ1-2|TRBV5-1
ASSLGQVYGYT
>TRBJ2-1|TRBV11-2
ASSLGSRQVRHHEQF
>TRBJ2-2|TRBV7-2
ASSLSGVTGELF
>TRBJ2-7|TRBV4-2
ASSQDLAGLSSYEQY
>TRBJ1-5|TRBV28
ASTPVSGNQPQH
>TRBJ2-2|TRBV30
AWPSTPGELF
>TRBJ1-4|TRBV4-1
ASSKGQGVNEKLF
>TRBJ2-7|TRBV9
ASSEGTSGSDEQY
>TRBJ1-2|TRBV2
ASSGQAGYT
>TRBJ2-5|TRBV30
AWSVDSRGETQY
>TRBJ1-1|TRBV7-2
ASSLGQAAF
>TRBJ2-7|TRBV10-1
ASSGWAGDEQY
>TRBJ2-5|TRBV7-2
ASSSLGLAGGSETQY
>TRBJ1-4|TRBV20-1
SASANEKLF
>TRBJ2-1|TRBV27
ASSFKRERYEQF
>TRBJ2-1|TRBV11-2
ASSLSGRALDEQF
>TRBJ2-7|TRBV6-4
ASSAEAGEGLDEQY